This TCR beta chain was observed in a study of spatial heterogeneity in lung cancer. Study results and caveats: TCRs found ubiquitously expanded in tumor appeared in blood more at resection than at follow-up.

The V end was cut by 6 bases, the J end by 1 base, with 18 bases between. The CDR3 has 17 residues. Every molecule of TCR cDNA had its own unique molecular identifier. In TCRdb, the 5' RACE reads were re-called with MiXCR into one record per CDR3 protein. The sample has about 20,000 distinct CDR3 sequences, about 5% seen once; the top ten hold about a third. This sample's time point: sample taken at primary tumor resection. Patients with untreated early-stage non-small cell lung cancer, numbering around 71, were the donors. Whole RNA obtained from tumor, nontumor lung or frozen PBMC underwent sequencing without sorting. This clonotype has a count of ten or more. Its antigen is unknown.

The sample in question was PBMCs, obtained at surgery. This sequence was found in a male donor with early-stage non-small cell lung cancer. This chain uses TRBV23-1 with TRBJ2-2, with D perhaps matching TRBD1 (5 bases). TRBV23-1 is an ORF, and what it does is uncertain. For the CDR3, the DNA is TGCGCCAGCAGCCATCCTTCAGGGCCCCTGAACACCGGGGAGCTGTTTTTT. Translated: CASSHPSGPLNTGELFF.